This T cell receptor (beta chain) was sequenced for a study of cytomegalovirus exposure and HLA in healthy donors. With regard to this clone: The antigen is undetermined.

Germline CDR1 and CDR2: LNHDA and SQIVND (reference sequence). This CDR3 contains 15 residues. Trimming cost V 7 bases and J 0 bases, with 13 bases left between them. In the PCR, 60 Vbeta and 13 Jbeta primers were used. TCRdb's table, derived via immunoSEQ multiplex PCR, lists solely in-frame clones and lacks some. Here the sample spans around 120,000 clones, around 72% being singletons. The study, taken as a whole, reports: Roughly uniform sequencing depth across donors was assumed, possibly incorrectly. The majority of CMV-associated TCR beta chains were reported as apparently HLA-restricted in a later analysis.

The clonotype originates from a woman between 35 and 50 years old in good health and CMV-seronegative. The sample taken for sequencing was PBMCs. The V call is TRBV19, the J call TRBJ1-5; D ambiguous. The CDR3 reads CASKGGGTSNQPQHF. The CDR3 DNA is TGTGCCAGTAAGGGTGGAGGAACTAGCAATCAGCCCCAGCATTTT.